A single sample is the source of the 12 T cell receptor beta chains below, sequenced in a study of T cells after yellow fever vaccination. TCRdb reprocessed the 5' RACE reads with MiXCR, giving one entry per CDR3 protein. The table has around 350,000 distinct CDR3 sequences, 11% seen once; the top ten hold more than 15%. This sample comprised PBMCs, obtained on the day of the first yellow fever vaccination. The receptors come from a man aged 18 to 35 who received the YFV17D yellow fever vaccine.

V is TRBV12-3 or TRBV12-4 and J is TRBJ2-3; TRBD2 is a possible D gene (6 bases). Trimming shortened V by 3 bases and J by 4 bases, and 20 bases separated the two germline ends. The CDR3 runs 17 residues. CDR3 region: CASSFRSTRRGPDTQYF. The CDR3 DNA is TGTGCCAGCAGTTTCAGGTCTACTAGGAGGGGCCCAGATACGCAGTATTTT.

This clonotype was observed a handful of times. The chain links TRBV12-3 or TRBV12-4 to TRBJ1-4; 8 nucleotides match TRBD1. J gave up 2 bases and V 5 bases, and 4 bases lay outside the gene matches. The CDR3 has 15 residues. For the CDR3, the DNA is TGTGCCAGCAGTCAGGGGGCGCGCACTAATGAAAAACTGTTTTTT. It encodes CASSQGARTNEKLFF.

V is TRBV6-1 and J is TRBJ1-6; TRBD1 is a possible D gene (6 bases). The CDR3 totals 18 residues. Deletions cut 6 bases from V and 13 bases from J, with 31 bases between. Germline V gene data show CDR1 as MNHNS and CDR2 as SASEGT. This CDR3 is CASSHEPGPGGGGRPLHF. The CDR3 bases are TGTGCCAGCAGCCACGAACCCGGCCCGGGGGGCGGCGGTCGGCCCCTCCACTTT.

This chain uses TRBV4-2 with TRBJ1-4, with a tentative D call TRBD1 (6 bases). Trimming took off 1 base at V and 7 bases at J, with 13 bases between the two ends. CDR1 LGHNA and CDR2 YNFKEQ come from the germline V gene. The CDR3 consists of 15 residues. The CDR3 sequence: CASSQVWQGSEKLFF. CDR3 coding DNA: TGTGCCAGCAGCCAAGTGTGGCAGGGGAGTGAAAAACTGTTTTTT.

The chain is built from TRBV12-3 or TRBV12-4 and TRBJ1-4; D perhaps matches TRBD1 (5 bases). Trimming left V 7 bases short and J 8 bases short, with 11 bases between. The CDR3 covers 12 residues. The CDR3 reads CASTEEGEKLFF. The CDR3 DNA is TGTGCCAGCACCGAGGAGGGGGAAAAACTGTTTTTT.

This rearrangement joins TRBV10-1 to TRBJ2-7; 11 nucleotides line up with TRBD2. V was clipped by 0 bases and J by 3 bases; unmatched bases: 1. Germline V gene sequence: CDR1 WNHNN, CDR2 SYGVQD (reference sequence). This CDR3 region has 15 residues. The CDR3 sequence: CASSESGTSGYEQYF. The CDR3 DNA sequence: TGCGCCAGCAGTGAGTCAGGGACTAGCGGCTACGAGCAGTACTTC.

V usage is TRBV28 and J usage is TRBJ2-5; D gene ambiguous. Trimming shortened V by 3 bases and J by 1 base, and 12 bases separated the two germline ends. The CDR3 is made up of 15 amino acids. Germline V gene lookup returns CDR1 MDHEN and CDR2 SYDVKM. DNA for the CDR3: TGTGCCAGCAGTTTCGGAAGCCAAATCCAAGAGACCCAGTACTTC. It translates to CASSFGSQIQETQYF.

The chain combines TRBV10-3 with TRBJ2-5, with 8 nucleotides matching TRBD2. V lost 9 bases to trimming and J lost 1 base; unmatched junction nucleotides: 1. The CDR3 contains 12 residues. The germline V gene has CDR1 ENHRY and CDR2 SYGVKD. The CDR3 bases are TGTGCCATTAGCGGGGCCCAAGAGACCCAGTACTTC. Translation: CAISGAQETQYF.

This clonotype has more than one count but fewer than ten. The chain carries TRBV25-1 and TRBJ2-5; unclear D gene. The CDR3 spans 13 residues. Per germline, CDR1 MGHDK and CDR2 SYGVNS. The V end was cut by 1 base, the J end by 3 bases, with 6 bases between. For the CDR3, the DNA is TGTGCCAGCAGTGAATTAACGGAAGAGACCCAGTACTTC. It translates to CASSELTEETQYF.

V and J are TRBV4-2 and TRBJ2-7, with TRBD2 identical over 9 bases. The CDR3 has 16 residues. Per the germline V gene, CDR1 is LGHNA and CDR2 is YNFKEQ. Losses at the gene ends were 0 bases for V and 3 bases for J; bases not matched to a gene: 6. The DNA of the CDR3 is TGTGCCAGCAGCCAAGAGGGGAGCGGGGGGAGCTACGAGCAGTACTTC. It translates to CASSQEGSGGSYEQYF.

This sequence joins TRBV9 and TRBJ2-3, with 8 bases lining up with TRBD1. Germline V CDR1 and CDR2: SGDLS, YYNGEE. The CDR3 runs 17 residues. Trimming at V came to 0 bases and at J to 6 bases, leaving 12 bases not matched to a gene. CDR3 bases: TGTGCCAGCAGCGTAGACCCGCCCCAGGGGGCTAGGGATACGCAGTATTTT. Amino acid sequence: CASSVDPPQGARDTQYF.

The table lists this clonotype with a few counts. This chain uses TRBV5-1 with TRBJ1-2; TRBD1 might be the D (6 bases). Per germline, CDR1 SGHRS and CDR2 YFSETQ. This CDR3 region has 13 residues. Trimming stripped 2 bases from V and 6 bases from J, with 11 bases between. CDR3 sequence: CASSFPGANGYTF. CDR3 nucleotide sequence: TGCGCCAGCAGCTTCCCAGGGGCGAATGGCTACACCTTC.